This TCR beta chain was obtained from a study of cytomegalovirus exposure and HLA in healthy donors (dated by TCRdb to about 2017). Regarding the complete study: An earlier analysis of some 550 of the donors reported about 250 Gb of sequence data and around 110 million unique TCR beta sequences from roughly 200 million T cells. An early release that covered about 600 HLA-typed donors contained 300 to 350 gigabases of sequencing data and 80 million or so unique TCR sequences. Of the approximately 400 genotyped donors, more than 75% were placed in the genetic ancestry cluster associated with self-reported Caucasian donors. The study was designed to test whether signatures of past pathogen exposure could be identified by cataloging public T cell receptors. The study used immunosequencing to profile the T cell repertoires of several hundred subjects and linked those repertoires to cytomegalovirus serostatus. A separate validation cohort of over a hundred different subjects was used in addition to the approximately 700-subject first cohort. The study combined high-throughput TCR immunosequencing, statistical association of individual TCRs with disease status, and machine learning to predict cytomegalovirus infection status. A later analysis re-examined previously published TCR beta repertoires from roughly 650 donors and added high-resolution HLA genotyping to investigate patterns of TCR occurrence. In the later analysis, no new phenotypic data were used to find candidate immune exposures; instead, reliance was placed on TCR beta sequences and their occurrence across donors. In an earlier analysis of 587 of the donors, high-throughput TCR beta sequencing was used to judge whether each TCR beta V gene segment behaved as functional or pseudogenic. Alongside the repertoire data, information on donor age, sex, ethnicity and CMV serostatus was compiled. Genome-wide SNP genotypes for about 55% of the 666 donors were used in a later genetic analysis, which treated that subset as a discovery cohort. All discovery cohort repertoires had been generated on a single sequencing platform. Both class I and class II loci were covered by HLA typing, at four-digit resolution. Typing coverage differed by locus: A, B, C, DRB1 and DQB1 were typed in roughly 629-630 donors, DQA1 in 522, DPA1 in 606, and DPB1 in 400 to 490. A few DR-DQ haplotypes were treated as single units for association and clustering because of strong linkage in the cohort. On average, roughly 250,000 unique TCR beta nucleotide sequences were sequenced per donor among 398 genotyped donors of the cohort, with roughly 18% of those sequences being non-productive.

In total, around 600 healthy bone marrow donors made up the cohort. Cohort members were all nominally healthy when sampled, although unrecorded immune exposures were likely present. The donor tested CMV seronegative and was one of the 352 seronegative cohort members. Every donor gave a peripheral blood sample, and the peripheral blood mononuclear cells from that sample were used for TCR beta sequencing. The Qiagen DNeasy Blood Extraction Kit was used to extract genomic DNA from the blood cell samples. Library preparation used the immunoSEQ multiplex PCR assay. A mixture of 60 forward primers for TCR Vbeta segments and 13 reverse primers for TCR Jbeta segments was used in the multiplex PCR. A multiplex PCR assay on genomic DNA amplified the CDR3 region of rearranged TCR beta genes. The amplified TCR beta libraries were sequenced on the Illumina HiSeq System as 87-base-pair reads. On the authors' methods: Across the 500 to 700 repertoires, a later analysis counted 80 million or so unique TCR beta chains, around 11 million of which were shared by at least two donors. Raw reads were error-corrected and collapsed into unique sequences by a nearest-neighbor algorithm in which closely related sequences were merged to remove PCR and sequencing errors. Alignment of CDR3 sequences to IMGT reference sequences was used to assign V, D and J gene segments. Each retained sequence needed at least a six-nucleotide match to both a V gene segment and a J gene segment. Rearrangements were called productive when the CDR3 lacked stop codons and stayed in frame with V and J; all others were non-productive. Following IMGT convention, CDR3 was defined as the stretch from the second conserved V-encoded cysteine up to the conserved J-encoded phenylalanine. In an earlier analysis of more than 550 of the donors, sequences lacking an unambiguous match to a single V gene segment were excluded. An earlier analysis of a few hundred of the donors called V segments functional above 56.7% productive rearrangements and segregating when the between-donor standard deviation exceeded 5%. A statistical classification framework was built for diagnosing cytomegalovirus status from the catalog of TCR beta chain sequences. In a later analysis, V and J genes were assigned by comparing TCR nucleotide sequences against IMGT/GENE-DB human TR gene sequences. A later analysis assigned CDR3 sequences and most-parsimonious VDJ recombination scenarios with the TCRdist pipeline. In a later analysis, every TCR beta chain was defined by the combination of its CDR3 amino acid sequence and its V-gene family, and reads without a unique V-gene family were dropped. To address suspected cross-contamination and a sequencing artifact, a later analysis removed around 600 highly shared, low-generation-probability nucleotide sequences. For each public chain, a later analysis derived a clonal expansion index from normalized ranks of inferred template counts within each repertoire. In a later analysis, generation probabilities were computed with a VDJ recombination model fitted to out-of-frame rearrangements, and the resulting probabilities were checked against IGoR. In a later analysis, TCR-TCR, TCR-HLA and TCR-CMV co-occurrence was scored with hypergeometric tests, and a repertoire-size bias correction was applied to TCR pairs. False discovery rates were estimated in a later analysis by permuting HLA or CMV assignments 20 times. A later analysis grouped co-occurring TCRs with DBSCAN, adding TCRdist sequence similarity when clustering within HLA-allele-positive subsets. Repertoires with fewer than 30,000 or more than 120,000 public chains, plus five repertoires with anomalous nucleotide sharing, were excluded from co-occurrence clustering. TCRdb retrieved this table from immuneACCESS and kept in-frame rearrangements only. Not all clones are present; in checked studies, unresolved V genes account for under half, and no reason is known for the remainder. D and trimming come from the DNA, and the V and J calls and clone size come from that table. A total of about 160,000 clones appear in this sample, around 80% of them only once. The ten largest account for over 2.5% of the sample.

General conclusions and limits of the study: The classifier was reported to diagnose cytomegalovirus status with high specificity and sensitivity in both the original and validation cohorts. Sequencing depth was assumed to be roughly uniform across donors in the presence/absence analyses, though that assumption may not hold. In a later analysis, HLA-associated TCR beta chains were found to be more clonally expanded and to have lower generation probabilities than equally common non-associated chains. Three of the identified cytomegalovirus-associated TCR beta chains were confirmed in vitro to be specific for cytomegalovirus antigens. HLA typing was unavailable for some donors at each locus, so association tests used only the typed subset. Some IMGT-functional V segments, including TRBV6-2 and TRBV6-3, could not be distinguished by the 87-base-pair reads and were therefore excluded. Across donors, most TCR sequences were observed very rarely, whereas some public TCRs were present in many individuals. Linkage disequilibrium might explain the correlated functional status among segregating V segments, but an unknown experimental factor could not be ruled out. Most CMV-associated TCR beta chains appeared to be HLA-restricted in a later analysis, and the HLA associations seemed to be driven largely by CMV exposure. Assigning TCR associations to individual alleles was difficult when HLA alleles, especially DR and DQ, strongly co-occurred. The authors suggested that the approach could potentially be generalized to other disease states and immunological phenotypes. According to a later genetic analysis, donors in an Asian-associated ancestry cluster had fewer N-insertions in productive TCRs than the approximately 690-donor mean. In a later genetic analysis, a missense DCLRE1C variant was associated with V-gene and J-gene trimming of TCR beta chains, and the association was replicated in an independent cohort. According to a later analysis, TCR association rates differed among HLA loci, with DRB1 alleles showing the most associated TCRs and HLA-C alleles showing the fewest. A further reported finding was that TCR beta sequences accurately predicted the HLA-A and HLA-B alleles for most subjects in the first cohort. In a later analysis, some 18,000 TCR beta sequences were associated with specific HLA alleles at a false discovery rate of 0.05. The study listed 150 to 200 TCR beta chains as associated with cytomegalovirus. Approximately 16 rarely observed V segments, including chromosome 9 orphons, were excluded from the earlier analysis of about 600 of the donors because counts were too low. CMV serostatus was the only immune exposure information available for the cohort. In an earlier analysis of under 600 of the donors, most TCR beta V segments were observed in productive rearrangements about 87% or about 30% of the time, broadly matching IMGT annotations. A group of highly shared sequence variants was considered likely to be a technical artifact of the sequencing pipeline. The cohort was sequenced for TCR beta chains only, and without alpha or paired-chain data the features that could be detected were limited. In a later analysis, several top co-occurrence clusters were reported to appear linked to parvovirus B19, influenza, CMV and Epstein-Barr virus.

Remarks on this clone: Its antigen remains unidentified. No base quality information exists; no much larger clone differs at one position.

From cysteine to phenylalanine, the CDR3 is 15 amino acids long. Only the CDR3 portion is preserved as DNA: 45 bases, with reading frame beginning at the first base. V has 8 bases trimmed and J has 8 bases trimmed; junction bases matching no gene number 13. The germline V gene (reference sequence) supplies CDR1 LNHDA and CDR2 SQIVND. The source is a female donor in good health and CMV-seronegative. This sequence uses TRBV19 and TRBJ1-5, with 9 central nucleotides matching TRBD1. The sample consisted of PBMCs. CDR3 sequence: CASSTRTGGMEPQHF. The DNA is TGTGCCAGTTCAACCAGAACAGGGGGCATGGAGCCCCAGCATTTT.